Below are 12 T cell receptor beta chains sequenced from a single sample in a study of cytomegalovirus exposure and HLA in healthy donors (dated by TCRdb to between 2016 and 2019). Library prep was done by the immunoSEQ multiplex PCR assay. For the multiplex PCR, a mixture combining 60 forward primers for TCR Vbeta segments and 13 reverse primers for TCR Jbeta segments was used. Drawn from immuneACCESS, this table holds only the in-frame rearrangements with V and J called that TCRdb kept. Clones are partly lost; checked studies trace under half to an unresolved V gene and leave the rest unexplained. In all, the sample holds about 90,000 clones, and about 81% of those were seen once. The ten largest clonotypes hold 2.1% of the sample. The sequencing sample was made of PBMCs. The receptor source for this set is a man aged 18 to 29 in good health and CMV-seronegative.

This clone was found once. This chain joins TRBV6-5 and TRBJ1-2; D is ambiguous. The germline V gene encodes CDR1 MNHEY and CDR2 SVGAGI. V lost 3 bases and J lost 0, with 11 bases in between. CDR3 size: 15 residues. CDR3 nucleotide sequence: TGTGCCAGCAGTTATCAACAGAACTCTAACTATGGCTACACCTTC. This sequence encodes CASSYQQNSNYGYTF.

There are a few counts of this clone. Compared with germline, one end of the junction differs, possibly owing to a read error. The rearrangement links TRBV29-1 to TRBJ2-3; TRBD1 aligns across 8 bases. CDR1 is SQVTM, CDR2 ANQGSEA, per germline. The CDR3 consists of 13 residues. CDR3 sequence reads: CSVAGGLKDTPYF. DNA of the CDR3: TGCAGCGTCGCAGGGGGCTTGAAAGATACGCCGTATTTT.

The chain employs TRBV6-6 and TRBJ1-2, with D possibly TRBD1 on 6 matching bases. The V and J ends lost 3 bases and 5 bases respectively, with 10 bases between them. Germline V CDR1 and CDR2: MNHNY, SVGAGI (reference sequence). The CDR3 consists of 13 residues. This CDR3 reads CASSYGGAYGYTF. In DNA form, the CDR3 reads TGTGCCAGCAGTTATGGGGGGGCGTATGGCTACACCTTC.

This rearrangement joins TRBV7-9 to TRBJ2-7; TRBD2 matches at 10 bases. Germline CDR1 SEHNR, CDR2 FQNEAQ (reference sequence). Losses at the gene ends were 2 bases for V and 7 bases for J; bases not matched to a gene: 8. The length of the CDR3 is 15 residues. CDR3 nucleotides: TGTGCCAGCAGCTTATTTCTAGCGGGAGCAGGGGAGCAGTACTTC. Its protein product is CASSLFLAGAGEQYF.

The rearrangement uses TRBV20-1 and TRBJ2-7; D unresolved. V lost 5 bases and J lost 2, with 7 bases in between. The CDR3 sequence is 11 residues long. The V gene's germline CDR1 is DFQATT and CDR2 SNEGSKA (reference sequence). The CDR3 DNA sequence: TGCAGTGCTCCGTCTACCTACGAGCAGTACTTC. It translates to CSAPSTYEQYF.

This clone was seen once. The chain couples TRBV6-1 to TRBJ1-1; a weak D match, TRBD1 (6 bases). The CDR3 runs to 15 residues. The germline CDR1 and CDR2 sequences are MNHNS and SASEGT. V was pared by 6 bases and J by 1 base, with 15 bases between. As DNA, the CDR3 is TGTGCCAGCAGGGGGAGAGGACAGCGGAACACTGAAGCTTTCTTT. Translating gives CASRGRGQRNTEAFF.

The chain has TRBV6-8 and TRBJ1-2; 10 bases are shared with TRBD1. This CDR3 contains 17 residues. Germline-derived CDR1 and CDR2 are MNHGY and SAAAGT. V lost 1 base and J lost 1; bases outside the gene matches: 6. The CDR3 reads CASSYLGQGTFNYGYTF. The CDR3, as DNA: TGTGCCAGCAGTTACTTGGGACAGGGGACTTTTAACTATGGCTACACCTTC.

The chain combines TRBV6-4 with TRBJ2-1, with 12 bases matching TRBD2. Germline V gene lookup returns CDR1 MRHNA and CDR2 SNTAGT. The CDR3 consists of 15 residues. With 4 bases clipped from V and 2 bases from J, the junction kept 0 bases outside the gene matches. This CDR3 is CASSGTSGTYNEQFF. In nucleotides, the CDR3 is TGTGCCAGCAGTGGGACTAGCGGGACCTACAATGAGCAGTTCTTC.

This chain links TRBV18 with TRBJ1-4, with TRBD1 matching over 7 bases. With V trimmed by 7 bases and J by 5 bases, 4 bases remained unmatched. The CDR3 consists of 13 residues. CDR1 is KGHSH and CDR2 is LQKENI in the germline V gene. The chain's CDR3 is CASLGQQNEKLFF. CDR3 in DNA: TGTGCCAGCTTGGGACAGCAGAATGAAAAACTGTTTTTT.

The genes are TRBV7-9 and TRBJ1-2; D is possibly TRBD1 (6 bases). The CDR3 contains 13 residues. Per germline, CDR1 SEHNR and CDR2 FQNEAQ (reference sequence). Trimming removed 5 bases at V and 4 bases at J, with 11 bases between. CDR3 sequence: CASSPTGVYGYTF. Written as DNA, the CDR3 is TGTGCCAGCAGCCCGACAGGAGTCTATGGCTACACCTTC. Full variable domain (remainder filled in from reference TRBV7-9 and TRBJ1-2): DTGVSQNPRHKITKRGQNVTFRCDPISEHNRLYWYRQTLGQGPEFLTYFQNEAQLEKSRLLSDRFSAERPKGSFSTLEIQRTEQGDSAMYLCASSPTGVYGYTFGSGTRLTVV.

The chain carries TRBV7-9 and TRBJ1-1, with TRBD1 identical over 8 bases. V lost 5 bases to trimming and J lost 5 bases; unmatched junction nucleotides: 13. Germline V CDR1 and CDR2: SEHNR, FQNEAQ (reference sequence). The CDR3 spans 16 residues. This chain's CDR3 is CASSPRKQGDRTEAFF. CDR3 nucleotide sequence: TGTGCCAGCAGCCCGCGGAAACAGGGGGATCGGACTGAAGCTTTCTTT. Based on the CDR3 plus reference TRBV7-9 and TRBJ1-1, the full variable domain is DTGVSQNPRHKITKRGQNVTFRCDPISEHNRLYWYRQTLGQGPEFLTYFQNEAQLEKSRLLSDRFSAERPKGSFSTLEIQRTEQGDSAMYLCASSPRKQGDRTEAFFGQGTRLTVV.

This clone came up a few times. The chain is built from TRBV2 and TRBJ1-1; D is undetermined. V lost 4 bases and J 2 bases, leaving 5 bases between the germline ends. Germline V gives CDR1 SNHLY, CDR2 FYNNEI. The length of the CDR3 is 12 residues. This CDR3 is CASSVSNTEAFF. The DNA for the CDR3 is TGTGCCAGCAGTGTCTCCAACACTGAAGCTTTCTTT.